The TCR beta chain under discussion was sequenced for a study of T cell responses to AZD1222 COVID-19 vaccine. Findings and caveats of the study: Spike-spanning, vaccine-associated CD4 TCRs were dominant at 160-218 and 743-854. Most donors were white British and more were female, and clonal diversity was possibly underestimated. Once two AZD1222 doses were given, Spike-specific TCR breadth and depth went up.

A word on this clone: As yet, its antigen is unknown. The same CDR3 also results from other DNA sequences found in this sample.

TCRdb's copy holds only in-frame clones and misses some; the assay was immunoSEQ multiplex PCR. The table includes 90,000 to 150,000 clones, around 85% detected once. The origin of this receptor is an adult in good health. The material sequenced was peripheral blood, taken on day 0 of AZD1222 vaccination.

CDR3 nucleotides: TGTGCCAGCAGCTTAGCGGCGAACACCATATATTTT. Its translation: CASSLAANTIYF. The genes are TRBV7-2 and TRBJ1-3, with D unclear. The germline CDR1 and CDR2 sequences are SGHTA and FQGNSA. The CDR3 loop spans 12 amino acids. V dropped 0 bases and J dropped 7 bases, with 4 bases sitting between them.